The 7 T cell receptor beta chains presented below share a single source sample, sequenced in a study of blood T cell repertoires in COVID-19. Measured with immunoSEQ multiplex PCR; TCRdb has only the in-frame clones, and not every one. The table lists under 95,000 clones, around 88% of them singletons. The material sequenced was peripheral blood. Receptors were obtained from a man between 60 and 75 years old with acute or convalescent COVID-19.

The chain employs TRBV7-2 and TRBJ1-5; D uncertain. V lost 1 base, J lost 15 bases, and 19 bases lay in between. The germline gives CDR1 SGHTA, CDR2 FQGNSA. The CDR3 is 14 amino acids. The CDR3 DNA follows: TGTGCCAGCAGCTTAGGGGTTAGAGGGATGGAGTTGCATTTT. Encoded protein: CASSLGVRGMELHF. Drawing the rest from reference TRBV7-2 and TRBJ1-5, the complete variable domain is GAGVSQSPSNKVTEKGKDVELRCDPISGHTALYWYRQSLGQGLEFLIYFQGNSAPDKSGLPSDRFSAERTGGSVSTLTIQRTQQEDSAVYLCASSLGVRGMELHFGDGTRLSIL.

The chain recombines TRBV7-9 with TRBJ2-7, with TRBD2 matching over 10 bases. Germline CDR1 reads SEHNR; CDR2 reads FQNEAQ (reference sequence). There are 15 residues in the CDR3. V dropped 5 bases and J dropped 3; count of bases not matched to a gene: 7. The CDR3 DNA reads TGTGCCAGCAGCCGAGCGGGGGGGCCCCTCTACGAGCAGTACTTC. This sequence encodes CASSRAGGPLYEQYF.

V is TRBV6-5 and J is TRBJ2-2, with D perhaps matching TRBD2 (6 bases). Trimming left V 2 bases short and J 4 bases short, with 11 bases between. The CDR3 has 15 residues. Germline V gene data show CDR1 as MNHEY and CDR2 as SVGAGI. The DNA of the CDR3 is TGTGCCAGCAGTTACGGAGGGAGACCCACCGGGGAGCTGTTTTTT. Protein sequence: CASSYGGRPTGELFF.

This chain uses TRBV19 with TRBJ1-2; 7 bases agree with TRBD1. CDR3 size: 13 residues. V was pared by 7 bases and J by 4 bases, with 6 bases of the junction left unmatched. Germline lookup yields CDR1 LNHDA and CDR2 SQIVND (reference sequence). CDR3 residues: CASTSDRFYGYTF. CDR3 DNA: TGTGCCAGTACCTCGGACAGGTTCTATGGCTACACCTTC.

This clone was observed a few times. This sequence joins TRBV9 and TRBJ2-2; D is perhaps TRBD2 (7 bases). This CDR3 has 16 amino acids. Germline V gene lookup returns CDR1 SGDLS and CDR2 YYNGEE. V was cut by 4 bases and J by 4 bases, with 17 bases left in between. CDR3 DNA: TGTGCCAGCAGCTCGGAGGGAAGGGGGGGCACCGGGGAGCTGTTTTTT. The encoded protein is CASSSEGRGGTGELFF.

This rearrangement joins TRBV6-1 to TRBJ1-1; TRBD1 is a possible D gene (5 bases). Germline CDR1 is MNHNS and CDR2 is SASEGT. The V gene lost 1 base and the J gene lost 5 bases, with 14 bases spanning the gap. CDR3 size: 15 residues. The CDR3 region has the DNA TGTGCCAGCAGTGAAGAAGTTCAGGGTCTAACTGAAGCTTTCTTT. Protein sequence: CASSEEVQGLTEAFF.

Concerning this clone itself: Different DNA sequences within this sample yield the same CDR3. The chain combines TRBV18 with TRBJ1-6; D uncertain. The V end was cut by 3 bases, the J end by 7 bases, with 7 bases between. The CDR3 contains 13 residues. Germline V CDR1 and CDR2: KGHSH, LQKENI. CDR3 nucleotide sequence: TGTGCCAGCTCACCCGCCGGGAATTCACCCCTCCACTTT. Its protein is CASSPAGNSPLHF. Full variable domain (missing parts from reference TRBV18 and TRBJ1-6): NAGVMQNPRHLVRRRGQEARLRCSPMKGHSHVYWYRQLPEEGLKFMVYLQKENIIDESGMPKERFSAEFPKEGPSILRIQQVVRGDSAAYFCASSPAGNSPLHFGNGTRLTVT.